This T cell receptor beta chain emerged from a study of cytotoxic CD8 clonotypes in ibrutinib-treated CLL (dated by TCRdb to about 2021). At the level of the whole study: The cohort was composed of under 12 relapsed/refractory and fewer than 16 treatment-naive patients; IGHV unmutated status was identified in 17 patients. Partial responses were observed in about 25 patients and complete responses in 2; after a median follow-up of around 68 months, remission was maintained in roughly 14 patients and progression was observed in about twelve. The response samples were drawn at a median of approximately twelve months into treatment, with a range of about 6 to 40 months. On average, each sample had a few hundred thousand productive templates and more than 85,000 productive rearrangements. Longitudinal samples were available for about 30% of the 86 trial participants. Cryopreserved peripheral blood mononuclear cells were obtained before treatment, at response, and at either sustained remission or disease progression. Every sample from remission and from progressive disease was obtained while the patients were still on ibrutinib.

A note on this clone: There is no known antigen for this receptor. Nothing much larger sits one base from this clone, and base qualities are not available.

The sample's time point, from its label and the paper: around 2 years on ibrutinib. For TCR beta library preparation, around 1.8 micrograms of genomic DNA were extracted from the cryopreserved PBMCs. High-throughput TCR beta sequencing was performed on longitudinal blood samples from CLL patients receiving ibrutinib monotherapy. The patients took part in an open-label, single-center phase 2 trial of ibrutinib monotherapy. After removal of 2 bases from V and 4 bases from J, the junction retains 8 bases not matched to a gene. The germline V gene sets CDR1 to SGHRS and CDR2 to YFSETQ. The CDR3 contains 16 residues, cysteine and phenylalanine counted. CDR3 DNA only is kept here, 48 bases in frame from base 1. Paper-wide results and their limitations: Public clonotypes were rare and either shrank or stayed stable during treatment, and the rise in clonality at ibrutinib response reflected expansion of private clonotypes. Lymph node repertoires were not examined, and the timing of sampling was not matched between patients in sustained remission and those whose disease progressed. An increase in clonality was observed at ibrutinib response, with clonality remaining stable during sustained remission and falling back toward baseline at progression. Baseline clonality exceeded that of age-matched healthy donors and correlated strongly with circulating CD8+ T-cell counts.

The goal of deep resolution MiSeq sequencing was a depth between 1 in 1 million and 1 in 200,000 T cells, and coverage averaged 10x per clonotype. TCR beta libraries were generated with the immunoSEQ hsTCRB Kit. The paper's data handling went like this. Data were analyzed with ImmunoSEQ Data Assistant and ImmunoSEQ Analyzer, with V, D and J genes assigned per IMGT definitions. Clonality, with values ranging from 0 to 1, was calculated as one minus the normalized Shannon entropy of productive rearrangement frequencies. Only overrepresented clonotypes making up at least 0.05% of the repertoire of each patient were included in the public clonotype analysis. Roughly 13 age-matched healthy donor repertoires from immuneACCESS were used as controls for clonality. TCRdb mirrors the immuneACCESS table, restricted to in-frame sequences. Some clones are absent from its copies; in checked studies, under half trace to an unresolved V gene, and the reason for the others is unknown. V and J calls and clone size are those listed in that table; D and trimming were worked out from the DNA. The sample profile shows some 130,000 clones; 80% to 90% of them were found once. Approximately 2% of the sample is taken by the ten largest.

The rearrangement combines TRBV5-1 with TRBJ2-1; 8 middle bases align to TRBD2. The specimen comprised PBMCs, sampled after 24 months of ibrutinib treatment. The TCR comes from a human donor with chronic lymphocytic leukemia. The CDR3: CASSFLTSGVYNEQFF. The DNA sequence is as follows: TGCGCCAGCAGCTTCCTAACTAGCGGAGTTTACAATGAGCAGTTCTTC.